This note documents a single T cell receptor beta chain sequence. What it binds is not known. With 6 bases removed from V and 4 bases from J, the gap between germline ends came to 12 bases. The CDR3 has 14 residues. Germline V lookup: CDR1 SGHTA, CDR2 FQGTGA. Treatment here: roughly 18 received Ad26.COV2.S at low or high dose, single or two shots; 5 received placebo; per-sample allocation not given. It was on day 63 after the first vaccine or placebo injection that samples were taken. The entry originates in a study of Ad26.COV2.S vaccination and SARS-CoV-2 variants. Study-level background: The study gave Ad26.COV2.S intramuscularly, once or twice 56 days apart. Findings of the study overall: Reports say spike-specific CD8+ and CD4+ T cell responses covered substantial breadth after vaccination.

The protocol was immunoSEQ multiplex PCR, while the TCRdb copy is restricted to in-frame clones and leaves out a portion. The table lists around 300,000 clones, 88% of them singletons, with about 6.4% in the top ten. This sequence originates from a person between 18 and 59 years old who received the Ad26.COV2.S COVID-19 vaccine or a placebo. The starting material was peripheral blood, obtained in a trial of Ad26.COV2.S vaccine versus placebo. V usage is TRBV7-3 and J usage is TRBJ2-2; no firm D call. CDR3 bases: TGTGCCAGCAGTTTCAATAAACCCACCGGGGAGCTGTTTTTT. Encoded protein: CASSFNKPTGELFF. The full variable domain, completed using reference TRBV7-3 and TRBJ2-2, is GAGVSQTPSNKVTEKGKYVELRCDPISGHTALYWYRQSLGQGPEFLIYFQGTGAADDSGLPNDRFFAVRPEGSVSTLKIQRTERGDSAVYLCASSFNKPTGELFFGEGSRLTVL.